Below, one T cell receptor (beta chain) is given with its context. This entry is derived from a study of control samples from healthy donors and cancer patients. Some clones are missing from TCRdb's copy, which holds only in-frame ones; the method was immunoSEQ multiplex PCR. The sample consists of 95,000 to 130,000 clones, roughly 93% of them appearing once. The sequencing sample was made of blood. This clonotype was sampled from a man aged 30-40 years in good health.

The CDR3, as DNA: TGTGCCAGCAGCTTGCTTGGAGACACTGAAGCTTTCTTT. Translating it yields CASSLLGDTEAFF. This chain joins TRBV5-4 and TRBJ1-1, with no clear D. Germline loops: CDR1 SGHNT, CDR2 YYREEE (reference sequence). This CDR3 contains 13 residues. Between the trimmed V and J ends, which lost 1 base and 3 bases, there was a span of 7 bases.